This T cell receptor (beta chain) emerged from a study of STAT5B mutations in CD4+ large granular lymphocyte leukemia. Study overall: Among healthy donors, a particular HLA allele went with more CDR3 'QG' motifs. Study conclusions and caveats: About 26% of private leukemic clonotypes occurred rarely in other patients' non-leukemic repertoires. 8/27 top patient clones versus 2/35 control clones were TRBV06-family.

The survey-level immunoSEQ assay was used. Using immunoSEQ multiplex PCR, the repertoire was profiled, and TCRdb retains in-frame clones only, with some absent. The sample includes 30,000 to 35,000 clones, 81% of them seen just once. The CDR3 is made up of 14 amino acids. Between the trimmed V and J ends, which lost 3 bases and 5 bases, there was a span of 13 bases. Germline CDR1 is KGHSH and CDR2 is LQKENI. This clone was detected once. Its antigen is undetermined. The specimen sequenced was CD4+ T cells from blood buffy coats. The source of this sequence is a human donor in good health. This chain joins TRBV18 and TRBJ2-5; D possibly uses TRBD1 or TRBD2 (5 bases each). The CDR3 region is CASSPPGTPETQYF. CDR3 bases: TGTGCCAGCTCACCCCCGGGGACCCCGGAGACCCAGTACTTC.